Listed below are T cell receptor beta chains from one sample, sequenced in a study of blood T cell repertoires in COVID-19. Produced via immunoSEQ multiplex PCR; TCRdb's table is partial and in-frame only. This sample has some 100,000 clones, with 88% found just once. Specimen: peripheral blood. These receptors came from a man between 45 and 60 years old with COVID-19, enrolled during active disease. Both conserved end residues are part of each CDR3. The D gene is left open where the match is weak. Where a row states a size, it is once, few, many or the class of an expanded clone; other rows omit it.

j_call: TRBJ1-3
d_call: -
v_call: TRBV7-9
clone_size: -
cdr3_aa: CASSLARGSGNTIYF
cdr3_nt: TGTGCCAGCAGCTTAGCGAGAGGATCTGGAAACACCATATATTTT

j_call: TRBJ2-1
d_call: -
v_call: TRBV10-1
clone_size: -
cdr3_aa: CASSLGGPGNEQFF
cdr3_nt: TGCGCCAGCAGCCTCGGGGGGCCGGGAAATGAGCAGTTCTTC

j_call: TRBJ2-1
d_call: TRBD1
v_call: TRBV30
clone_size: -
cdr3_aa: CAWSPNRGLTYNEQFF
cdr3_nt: TGTGCCTGGAGTCCGAACAGGGGGCTGACCTACAATGAGCAGTTCTTC

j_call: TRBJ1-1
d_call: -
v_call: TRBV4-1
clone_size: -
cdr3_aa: CASSQLFRGKNTEAFF
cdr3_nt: TGCGCCAGCAGCCAATTATTTCGGGGGAAGAACACTGAAGCTTTCTTT

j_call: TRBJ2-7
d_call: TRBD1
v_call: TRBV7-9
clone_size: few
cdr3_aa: CASSLGYLGDSESYEQYF
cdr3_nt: TGTGCCAGCAGCTTAGGTTACCTGGGGGACAGCGAATCCTACGAGCAGTACTTC

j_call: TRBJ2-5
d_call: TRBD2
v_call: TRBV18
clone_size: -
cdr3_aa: CASSPMVGRDQYF
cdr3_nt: TGTGCCAGCTCACCGATGGTAGGGAGGGACCAGTACTTC

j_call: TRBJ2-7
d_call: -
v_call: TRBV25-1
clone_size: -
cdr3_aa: CASSESDSSYEQYF
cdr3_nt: TGTGCCAGCAGTGAATCAGACAGTTCCTACGAGCAGTACTTC

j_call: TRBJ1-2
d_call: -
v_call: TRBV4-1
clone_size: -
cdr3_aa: CASSQVGGNYGYTF
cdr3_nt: TGCGCCAGCAGCCAAGTTGGCGGAAACTATGGCTACACCTTC

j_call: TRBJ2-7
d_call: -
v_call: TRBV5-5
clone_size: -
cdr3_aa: CASSLGPGTTTYEQYF
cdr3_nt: TGTGCCAGCAGCTTGGGACCCGGGACAACCACCTACGAGCAGTACTTC

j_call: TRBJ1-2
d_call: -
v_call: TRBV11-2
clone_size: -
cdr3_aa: CASSSLRTDYIYGYTF
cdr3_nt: TGTGCCAGCAGCTCTCTCCGGACAGACTACATCTATGGCTACACCTTC

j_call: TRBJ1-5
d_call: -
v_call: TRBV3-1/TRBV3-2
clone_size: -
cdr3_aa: CASSQSRRQPQHF
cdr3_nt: TGTGCCAGCAGCCAGTCAAGGAGGCAGCCCCAGCATTTT

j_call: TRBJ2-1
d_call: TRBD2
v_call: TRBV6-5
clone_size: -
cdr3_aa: CASISRGGAYNEQFF
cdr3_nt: TGTGCCAGCATATCCCGGGGGGGAGCCTACAATGAGCAGTTCTTC

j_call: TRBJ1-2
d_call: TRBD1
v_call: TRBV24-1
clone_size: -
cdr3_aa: CAMNRGEVYGYTF
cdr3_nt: TGTGCCATGAACAGGGGTGAAGTCTATGGCTACACCTTC

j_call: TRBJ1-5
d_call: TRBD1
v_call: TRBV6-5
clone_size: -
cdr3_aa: CASSSPGGGNQPQHF
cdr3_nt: TGTGCCAGCAGTTCGCCAGGGGGTGGCAATCAGCCCCAGCATTTT

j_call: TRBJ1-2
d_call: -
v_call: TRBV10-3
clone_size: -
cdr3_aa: CAISESEVTGYGYTF
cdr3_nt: TGTGCCATCAGTGAGTCTGAGGTGACAGGTTATGGCTACACCTTC

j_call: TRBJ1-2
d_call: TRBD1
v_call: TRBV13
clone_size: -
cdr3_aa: CASSPDTGTGATNYGYTF
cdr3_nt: TGTGCCAGCAGCCCTGACACCGGGACAGGGGCTACTAACTATGGCTACACCTTC

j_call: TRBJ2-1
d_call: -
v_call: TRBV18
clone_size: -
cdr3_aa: CASAGLPAYNEQFF
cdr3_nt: TGTGCCAGCGCGGGACTCCCAGCCTACAATGAGCAGTTCTTC

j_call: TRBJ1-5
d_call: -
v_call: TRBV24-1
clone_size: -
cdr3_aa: CATSVNSNQPQHF
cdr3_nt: TGTGCCACCAGTGTTAATAGCAATCAGCCCCAGCATTTT

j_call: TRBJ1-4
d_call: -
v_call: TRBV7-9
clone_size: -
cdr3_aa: CASSFDTGREKLFF
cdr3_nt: TGTGCCAGCAGCTTCGACACCGGTCGGGAAAAACTGTTTTTT

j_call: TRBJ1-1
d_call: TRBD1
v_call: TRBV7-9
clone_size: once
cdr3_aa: CASSLQTGETEAFF
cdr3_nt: TGTGCCAGCAGCCTTCAGACAGGGGAGACTGAAGCTTTCTTT

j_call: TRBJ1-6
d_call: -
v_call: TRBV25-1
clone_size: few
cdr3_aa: CASSLAQVNSPLHF
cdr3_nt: TGTGCCAGCAGTTTGGCACAAGTAAATTCACCCCTCCACTTT

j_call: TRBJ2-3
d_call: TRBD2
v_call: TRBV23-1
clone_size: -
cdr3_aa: CARTSGGTDTQYF
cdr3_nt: TGCGCCAGAACTAGCGGGGGCACAGATACGCAGTATTTT

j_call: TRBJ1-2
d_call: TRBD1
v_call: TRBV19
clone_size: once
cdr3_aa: CASSPDRDYGYTF
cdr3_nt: TGTGCCAGTAGCCCGGACAGGGATTATGGCTACACCTTC

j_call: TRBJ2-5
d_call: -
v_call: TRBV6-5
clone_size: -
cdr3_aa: CASRAGIQETQYF
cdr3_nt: TGTGCCAGCAGGGCGGGGATCCAAGAGACCCAGTACTTC

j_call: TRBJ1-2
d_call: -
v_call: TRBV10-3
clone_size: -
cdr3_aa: CAISPGGGQAYTF
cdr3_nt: TGTGCCATCAGCCCCGGGGGGGGCCAGGCCTACACCTTC

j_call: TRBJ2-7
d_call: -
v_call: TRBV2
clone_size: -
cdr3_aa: CASRRQGSYEQYF
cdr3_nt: TGTGCCAGCAGGCGGCAGGGGTCTTACGAGCAGTACTTC

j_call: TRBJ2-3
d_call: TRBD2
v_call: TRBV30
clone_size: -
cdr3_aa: CAWSGLAGVADTQYF
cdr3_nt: TGTGCCTGGAGCGGACTAGCGGGGGTAGCAGATACGCAGTATTTT